A single sample is the source of the 11 T cell receptor beta chains below, sequenced in a study of T cells after yellow fever vaccination. TCRdb re-analysed the 5' RACE reads in MiXCR, keeping a single row per CDR3 protein. Among about 320,000 distinct CDR3 sequences listed, 3.5% to 4.5% were seen once. The sequences come from PBMCs, collected 15 days after the yellow fever booster vaccination. These receptors all come from a man in his late teens or twenties who received the YFV17D yellow fever vaccine.

Many counts were recorded for this clonotype. The chain uses TRBV4-3 and TRBJ1-5, with D perhaps TRBD1 (6 bases). The CDR3 covers 17 residues. Looked up from germline, CDR1 is LGHNA and CDR2 is YSLEER. V was clipped by 0 bases and J by 4 bases, with 16 bases between them. The CDR3 DNA reads as TGCGCCAGCAGCCAAGAAGCAATGGGGGGGCTGAATCAGCCCCAGCATTTT. Translating gives CASSQEAMGGLNQPQHF.

A note on this clonotype: A much larger clone is a single base away; this may be a read error. The V and J genes are TRBV7-9 and TRBJ2-5; maybe TRBD2 (6 bases). CDR3 length: 16 amino acids. CDR1 and CDR2 (germline): SEHNR, FQNEAQ (reference sequence). The V and J ends lost 3 bases and 3 bases respectively, with 17 bases between them. CDR3: CASSFQWGLGEETQYF. CDR3 sequence (DNA): TGTGCCAGCAGCTTTCAGTGGGGACTGGGAGAAGAGACCCAGTACTTC.

This clonotype was detected a few times. The rearrangement joins TRBV18 to TRBJ1-3; a possible D gene is TRBD1 (5 bases). The CDR3 contains 14 residues. The V gene's germline CDR1 is KGHSH and CDR2 LQKENI. V lost 3 bases and J 2 bases, leaving 8 bases between the germline ends. CDR3 in DNA: TGTGCCAGCTCACCCGGGACTCCTGGAAACACCATATATTTT. This gives the protein CASSPGTPGNTIYF.

The chain links TRBV6-2 or TRBV6-3 to TRBJ1-1, with TRBD1 as a possible D gene (5 bases). The CDR3 length is 14 residues. The V end was cut by 7 bases, the J end by 5 bases, with 17 bases between. From germline, CDR1 is MNHEY and CDR2 SVGEGT. DNA for the CDR3: TGTGCCAGCACCCCTCTCAGGGAAAAAACTGAAGCTTTCTTT. Protein sequence: CASTPLREKTEAFF.

This clonotype was observed at least ten times. The chain employs TRBV6-1 and TRBJ1-5; 7 positions match TRBD1. CDR3 length equals 13 residues. In germline, CDR1 is MNHNS, CDR2 SASEGT. Trimming took 7 bases from V and 6 from J; bases not matched to a gene: 6. The CDR3, as DNA: TGTGCCAGCATAACAGGGGTTACTCAGCCCCAGCATTTT. Residues: CASITGVTQPQHF.

The CDR3 nucleotides read TGTGCCAGCAGCGCCGACAGGATGGACTCCTACGAGCAGTACTTC. Translation: CASSADRMDSYEQYF. The chain combines TRBV12-3 or TRBV12-4 with TRBJ2-7; perhaps TRBD1 as D (6 bases). CDR3 length: 15 amino acids. The germline V and J ends were trimmed by 6 bases and 0 bases, with 15 bases remaining between them.

This clonotype showed up just a few times. The chain has TRBV2 and TRBJ1-4; 11 bases map to TRBD1. Trimming at V came to 9 bases and at J to 7 bases, leaving 19 bases not matched to a gene. Per germline, CDR1 SNHLY and CDR2 FYNNEI. The CDR3 extends over 18 amino acids. The CDR3 reads CASYSSGTGGRIGEKLFF. CDR3 DNA sequence: TGTGCCAGTTACTCTTCCGGGACAGGGGGAAGGATAGGTGAAAAACTGTTTTTT.

The chain employs TRBV6-5 and TRBJ2-3, with 9 nucleotides matching TRBD2. The germline gives CDR1 MNHEY, CDR2 SVGAGI. The CDR3 consists of 16 residues. V lost 0 bases, J lost 4 bases, and 5 bases stayed unmatched. CDR3 nucleotide sequence: TGTGCCAGCAGTTACTCCGCGGGGGGGCCCCCAGATACGCAGTATTTT. Encoded protein: CASSYSAGGPPDTQYF.

This clonotype was counted ten times or more. CDR3 DNA sequence: TGCAGCGCCGGGTACAGCTCCTACAATGAGCAGTTCTTC. It encodes CSAGYSSYNEQFF. The chain carries TRBV29-1 and TRBJ2-1; no clear D. The CDR3 runs 13 residues. The V end was cut by 7 bases, the J end by 0 bases, with 10 bases between. The germline V gene has CDR1 SQVTM and CDR2 ANQGSEA.

This chain uses TRBV6-5 with TRBJ2-5; 7 bases agree with TRBD2. CDR3 length equals 14 residues. Trimming removed 3 bases from V and 2 bases from J; junction bases left unmatched: 3. In germline, CDR1 is MNHEY, CDR2 SVGAGI. DNA for the CDR3: TGTGCCAGCAGTTATATCGGGGGGCAAGAGACCCAGTACTTC. It codes for CASSYIGGQETQYF.

J is TRBJ2-5 and V is TRBV25-1; either TRBD1 or TRBD2 may supply D (6 bases each). Deletions cut 8 bases from V and 3 bases from J, with 13 bases between. The CDR3 runs to 13 residues. From germline, CDR1 is MGHDK and CDR2 SYGVNS. Here the CDR3 DNA reads TGTGCCAGCGGGTTGGGGGGCGAAGAGACCCAGTACTTC. Protein sequence: CASGLGGEETQYF.